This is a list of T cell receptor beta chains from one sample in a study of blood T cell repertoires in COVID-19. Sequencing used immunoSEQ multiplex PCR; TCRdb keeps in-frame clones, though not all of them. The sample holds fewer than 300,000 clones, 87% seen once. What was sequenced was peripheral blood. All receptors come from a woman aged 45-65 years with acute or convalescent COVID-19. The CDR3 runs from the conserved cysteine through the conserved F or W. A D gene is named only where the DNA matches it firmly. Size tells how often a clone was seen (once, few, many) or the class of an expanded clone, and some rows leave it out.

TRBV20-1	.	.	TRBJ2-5	TGCAGTGCTAGTTTGGCAGGGGCTCCAGAGACCCAGTACTTC	CSASLAGAPETQYF
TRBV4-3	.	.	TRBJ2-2	TGCGCCAGCAGCCAGAGGAGGGGCTTGGACACCGGGGAGCTGTTTTTT	CASSQRRGLDTGELFF
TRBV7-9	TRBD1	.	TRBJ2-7	TGTGCCAGCAGCCGACAGGGGGCTTCCTACGAGCAGTACTTC	CASSRQGASYEQYF
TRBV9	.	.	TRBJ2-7	TGTGCCAGCAGCTCTCTAGACGGGGGGCTGGTGACGCAGTACTTC	CASSSLDGGLVTQYF
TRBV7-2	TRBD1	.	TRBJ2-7	TGTGCCAGCAGCTTGCAGGGGGCGACCTACGAGCAGTACTTC	CASSLQGATYEQYF
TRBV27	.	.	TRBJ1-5	TGTGCCAGCAGTTCCTGGTCAGGGGTTCAGCCCCAGCATTTT	CASSSWSGVQPQHF
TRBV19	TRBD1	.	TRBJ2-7	TGTGCCAGTAGGCCGTCGGGACAGGGGTCTGACGAGCAGTACTTC	CASRPSGQGSDEQYF
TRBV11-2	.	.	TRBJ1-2	TGTGCCAGCAGCTCCCTAGGGGGATATGGCTACACCTTC	CASSSLGGYGYTF
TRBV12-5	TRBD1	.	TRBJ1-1	TGTGCTAGTGTCGGGACAGGGTTCGGGGCTTTCTTT	CASVGTGFGAFF
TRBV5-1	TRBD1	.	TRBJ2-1	TGCGCCAGCAGCCAACGCCTCGGGACAGGGGGCTCCTACAATGAGCAGTTCTTC	CASSQRLGTGGSYNEQFF
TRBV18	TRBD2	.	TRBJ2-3	TGTGCCAGCTCACCCAGGCGGGAGGGCACAGATACGCAGTATTTT	CASSPRREGTDTQYF
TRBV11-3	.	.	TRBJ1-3	TGTGCCAGCAGCTTCGGCAGGGCTGGAAACACCATATATTTT	CASSFGRAGNTIYF
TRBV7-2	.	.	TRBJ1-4	TGTGCCAGCAGCCCCGACACAGCAACTAATGAAAAACTGTTTTTT	CASSPDTATNEKLFF
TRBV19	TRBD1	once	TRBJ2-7	TGTGCCAGTCGCAACTCCGGGACAGGGATATACGAGCAGTACTTC	CASRNSGTGIYEQYF
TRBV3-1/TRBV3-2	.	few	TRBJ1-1	TGTGCCAGCAGCCAAGACAACGAGGGAAACACTGAAGCTTTCTTT	CASSQDNEGNTEAFF
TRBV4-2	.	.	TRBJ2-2	TGTGCCAGCAGCCACCGGGACATTAACACCGGGGAGCTGTTTTTT	CASSHRDINTGELFF
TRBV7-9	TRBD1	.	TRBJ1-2	TGTGCCAGCAGCTACGGACAGGCAAACTATGGCTACACCTTC	CASSYGQANYGYTF
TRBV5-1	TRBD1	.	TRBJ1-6	TGCGTCAGCAGCTCTACGTTAGGACAGGGGCGGTCACCCCTCCACTTT	CVSSSTLGQGRSPLHF
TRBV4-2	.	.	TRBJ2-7	TGTGCCAGCAGCCAAGGACTACTCCCAGCCGAGCAGTACTTC	CASSQGLLPAEQYF
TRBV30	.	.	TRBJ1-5	TGTGCCTGGAGTGTACGTTCGGATCAGCCCCAGCATTTT	CAWSVRSDQPQHF
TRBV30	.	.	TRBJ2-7	TGTGCCTGGACCGGGGGGCCTATCCGCTACGAGCAGTACTTC	CAWTGGPIRYEQYF
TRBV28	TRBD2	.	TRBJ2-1	TGTGCCAGCAGCGAGGGGGGACTAGCGGGCAATGAGCAGTTCTTC	CASSEGGLAGNEQFF
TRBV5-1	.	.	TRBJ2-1	TGCGCCAGCAGCTTAGACAGCTCCTACAATGAGCAGTTCTTC	CASSLDSSYNEQFF
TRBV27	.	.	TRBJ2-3	TGTGCCAGCGCTACTTGGGGCAGATTGTCAGATACGCAGTATTTT	CASATWGRLSDTQYF
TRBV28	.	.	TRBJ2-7	TGTGCCAGCAGTTTATGGAGTGCTGGCGAGCAGTACTTC	CASSLWSAGEQYF
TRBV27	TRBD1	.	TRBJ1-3	TGTGCCAGCAGGGCCTCGACAGGGGAAGCTGGAAACACCATATATTTT	CASRASTGEAGNTIYF
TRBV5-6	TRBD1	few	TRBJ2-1	TGTGCCAGCAGCCCCCCGGGACAGCTTCCGGATGAGCAGTTCTTC	CASSPPGQLPDEQFF
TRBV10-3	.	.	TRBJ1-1	TGTGCCACCTCCTTCGAGGGAGGAGGACTCACTGAAGCTTTCTTT	CATSFEGGGLTEAFF
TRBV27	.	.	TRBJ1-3	TGTGCCAGCACCTCACTCTCAGGTCCCCCTGGAAACACCATATATTTT	CASTSLSGPPGNTIYF
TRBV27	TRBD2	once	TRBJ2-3	TGTGCCAGCAGTTTAACCCCGCCCCTAGCGGGAGCCACAGATACGCAGTATTTT	CASSLTPPLAGATDTQYF
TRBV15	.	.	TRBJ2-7	TGTGCCACCAGCAGAGGGGCGGGTAGCTCCTACGAGCAGTACTTC	CATSRGAGSSYEQYF
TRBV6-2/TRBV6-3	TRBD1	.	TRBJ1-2	TGTGCCAGCAGTTACGCCGACAGGGTGGACGGCTACACCTTC	CASSYADRVDGYTF
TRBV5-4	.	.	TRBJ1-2	TGTGCCAGCCCCTACTGGGGCGCAGGTATTGGCTACACCTTC	CASPYWGAGIGYTF
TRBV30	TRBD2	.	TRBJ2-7	TGTGCCTGCCAAATAGGGACTAGCTACTCCTACGAGCAGTACTTC	CACQIGTSYSYEQYF
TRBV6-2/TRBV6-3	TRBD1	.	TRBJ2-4	TGTGCCAGCAGTTACTCTAGGACAGGAGCGCCCCAAGCCAAAAACATTCAGTACTTC	CASSYSRTGAPQAKNIQYF
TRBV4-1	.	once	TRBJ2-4	TGCGCCAGCAGCCAACCCACCCGGGAGCTAGCCAAAAACATTCAGTACTTC	CASSQPTRELAKNIQYF
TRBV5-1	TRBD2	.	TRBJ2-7	TGCGCCAGCAGCATCGGACTAGCGCGGCAATACGAGCAGTACTTC	CASSIGLARQYEQYF